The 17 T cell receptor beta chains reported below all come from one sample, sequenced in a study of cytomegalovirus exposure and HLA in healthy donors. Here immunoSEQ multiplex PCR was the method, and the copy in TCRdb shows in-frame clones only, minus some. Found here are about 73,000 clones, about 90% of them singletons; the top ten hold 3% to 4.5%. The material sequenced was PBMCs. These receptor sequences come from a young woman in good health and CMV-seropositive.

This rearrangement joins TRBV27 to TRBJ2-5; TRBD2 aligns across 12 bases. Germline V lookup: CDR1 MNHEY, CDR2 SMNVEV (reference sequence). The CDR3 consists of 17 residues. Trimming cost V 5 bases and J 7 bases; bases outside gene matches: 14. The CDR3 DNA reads TGTGCCAGCAGTCCGCTCCTAGCGGGGGGGCCTTACGGGACCCAGTACTTC. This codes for CASSPLLAGGPYGTQYF.

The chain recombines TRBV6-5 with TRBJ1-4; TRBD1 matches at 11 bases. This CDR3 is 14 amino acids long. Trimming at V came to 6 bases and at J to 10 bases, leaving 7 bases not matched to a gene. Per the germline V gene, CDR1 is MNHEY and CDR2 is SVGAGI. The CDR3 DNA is TGTGCCAGCAGAGGAGTAGGGACAGGGGGAAAACTGTTTTTT. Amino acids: CASRGVGTGGKLFF.

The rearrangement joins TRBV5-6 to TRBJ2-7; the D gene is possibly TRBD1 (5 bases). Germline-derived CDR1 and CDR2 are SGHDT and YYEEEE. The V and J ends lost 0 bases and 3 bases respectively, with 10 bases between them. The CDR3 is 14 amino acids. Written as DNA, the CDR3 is TGTGCCAGCAGCTTGGTTGACAGAAGCTACGAGCAGTACTTC. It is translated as CASSLVDRSYEQYF.

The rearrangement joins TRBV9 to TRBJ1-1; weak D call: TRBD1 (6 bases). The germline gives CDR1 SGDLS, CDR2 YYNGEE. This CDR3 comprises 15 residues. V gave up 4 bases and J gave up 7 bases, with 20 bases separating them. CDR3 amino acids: CASSPSTGRLGEAFF. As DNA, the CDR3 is TGTGCCAGCAGCCCCTCGACAGGACGCCTCGGTGAAGCTTTCTTT.

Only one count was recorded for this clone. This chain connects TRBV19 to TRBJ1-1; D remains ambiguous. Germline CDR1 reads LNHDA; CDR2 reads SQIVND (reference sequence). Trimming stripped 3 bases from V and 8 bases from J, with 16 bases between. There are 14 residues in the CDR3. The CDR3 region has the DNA TGTGCCAGTAGTATCAGGCAATCCAAAACGGAAGCTTTCTTT. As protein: CASSIRQSKTEAFF.

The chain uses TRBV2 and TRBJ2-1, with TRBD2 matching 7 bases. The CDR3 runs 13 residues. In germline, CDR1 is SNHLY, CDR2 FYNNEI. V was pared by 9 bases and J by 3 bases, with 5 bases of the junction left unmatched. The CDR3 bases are TGTGCCAGGGGAGCGGGACTCTACAATGAGCAGTTCTTC. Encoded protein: CARGAGLYNEQFF. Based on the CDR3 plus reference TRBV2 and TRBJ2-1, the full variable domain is EPEVTQTPSHQVTQMGQEVILRCVPISNHLYFYWYRQILGQKVEFLVSFYNNEISEKSEIFDDQFSVERPDGSNFTLKIRSTKLEDSAMYFCARGAGLYNEQFFGPGTRLTVL.

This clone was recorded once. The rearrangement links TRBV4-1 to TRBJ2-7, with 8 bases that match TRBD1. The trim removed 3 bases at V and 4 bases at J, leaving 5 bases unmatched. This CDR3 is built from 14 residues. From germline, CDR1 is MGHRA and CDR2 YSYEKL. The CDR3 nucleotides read TGCGCCAGCAGCCAGCGGACAGGGCCATACGAGCAGTACTTC. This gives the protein CASSQRTGPYEQYF.

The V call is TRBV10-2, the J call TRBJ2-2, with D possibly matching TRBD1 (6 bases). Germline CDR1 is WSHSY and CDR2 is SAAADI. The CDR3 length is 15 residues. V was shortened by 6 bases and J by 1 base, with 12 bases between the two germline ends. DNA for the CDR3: TGCGCCAGCAGGAAGACAGGAAGGAACACCGGGGAGCTGTTTTTT. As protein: CASRKTGRNTGELFF.

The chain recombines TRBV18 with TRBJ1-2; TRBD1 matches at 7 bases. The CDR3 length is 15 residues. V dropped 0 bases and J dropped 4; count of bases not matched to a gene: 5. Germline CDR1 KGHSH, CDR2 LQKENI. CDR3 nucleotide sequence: TGTGCCAGCTCACCACCGATGACAGGGTTCTATGGCTACACCTTC. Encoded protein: CASSPPMTGFYGYTF.

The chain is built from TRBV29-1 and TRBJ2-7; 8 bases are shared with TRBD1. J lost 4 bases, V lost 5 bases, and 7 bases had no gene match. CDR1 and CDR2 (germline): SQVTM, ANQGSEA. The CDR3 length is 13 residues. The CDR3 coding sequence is TGCAGCGTTACGACAGGGGTGGGTTACGAGCAGTACTTC. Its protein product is CSVTTGVGYEQYF.

DNA of the CDR3: TGCGCCAGCAGCCAAGTATTGGACAGGGGGATTCTAAGCTCCTACAATGAGCAGTTCTTC. This codes for CASSQVLDRGILSSYNEQFF. The chain uses TRBV4-1 and TRBJ2-1, with TRBD1 matching over 10 bases. With 1 base clipped from V and 0 bases from J, the junction kept 12 bases outside the gene matches. Germline CDR1 reads MGHRA; CDR2 reads YSYEKL. The CDR3 has 20 amino acids.

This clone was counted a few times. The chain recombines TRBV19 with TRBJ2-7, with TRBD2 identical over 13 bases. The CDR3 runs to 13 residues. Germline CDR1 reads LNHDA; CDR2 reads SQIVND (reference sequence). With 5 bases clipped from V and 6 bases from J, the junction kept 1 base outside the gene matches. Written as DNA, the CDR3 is TGTGCCAGTAGTGGACTAGCGGGGGCCGAGCAGTACTTC. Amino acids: CASSGLAGAEQYF.

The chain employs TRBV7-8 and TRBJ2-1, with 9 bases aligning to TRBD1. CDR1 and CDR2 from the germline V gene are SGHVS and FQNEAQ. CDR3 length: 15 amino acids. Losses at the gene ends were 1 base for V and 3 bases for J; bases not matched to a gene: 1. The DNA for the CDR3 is TGTGCCAGCAGCTTAGGGACAGGGGTCTACAATGAGCAGTTCTTC. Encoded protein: CASSLGTGVYNEQFF.

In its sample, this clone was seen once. The CDR3 nucleotides are TGTGCCAGTAGTATTATCACGGGGGTCAATCAGCCCCAGCATTTT. It encodes CASSIITGVNQPQHF. The chain recombines TRBV19 with TRBJ1-5, with a weak D call TRBD1 (5 bases). The V gene's germline CDR1 is LNHDA and CDR2 SQIVND (reference sequence). CDR3 length: 15 residues. V gave up 3 bases and J gave up 3 bases, with 12 bases separating them.

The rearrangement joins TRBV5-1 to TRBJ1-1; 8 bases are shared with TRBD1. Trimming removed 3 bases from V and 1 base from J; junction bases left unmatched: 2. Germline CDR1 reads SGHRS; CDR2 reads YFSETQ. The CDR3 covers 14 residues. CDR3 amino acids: CASSYRGENTEAFF. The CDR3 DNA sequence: TGCGCCAGCAGCTACAGGGGGGAGAACACTGAAGCTTTCTTT. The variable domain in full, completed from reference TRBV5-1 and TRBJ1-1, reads KAGVTQTPRYLIKTRGQQVTLSCSPISGHRSVSWYQQTPGQGLQFLFEYFSETQRNKGNFPGRFSGRQFSNSRSEMNVSTLELGDSALYLCASSYRGENTEAFFGQGTRLTVV.

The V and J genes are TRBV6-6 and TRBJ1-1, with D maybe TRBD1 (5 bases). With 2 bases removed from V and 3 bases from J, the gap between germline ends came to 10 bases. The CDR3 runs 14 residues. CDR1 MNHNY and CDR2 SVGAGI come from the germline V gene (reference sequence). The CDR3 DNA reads TGTGCCAGCAGTTACGCCCAGGGTCACACTGAAGCTTTCTTT. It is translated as CASSYAQGHTEAFF.

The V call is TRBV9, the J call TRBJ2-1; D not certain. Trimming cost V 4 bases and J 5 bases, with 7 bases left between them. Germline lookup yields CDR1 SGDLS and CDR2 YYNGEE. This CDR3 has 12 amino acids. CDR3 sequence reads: CASSTQNNEQFF. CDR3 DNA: TGTGCCAGCAGCACCCAGAACAATGAGCAGTTCTTC.